These 17 T cell receptor beta chains came from one sample sequenced in a study of T-cell reconstitution after alpha-beta-depleted transplantation in children (dated by TCRdb to the mid-2010s). Preparation of the library involved PCR. Data came from an Illumina HiSeq 2500. To normalize quantification of the TCRbeta repertoire, the TCR libraries were built with molecular barcoding that relied on unique molecular identifiers. In TCRdb, the public reads were trimmed at Q25 with fastp and aligned with MiXCR, with productive beta chains retained. Every entry covers one CDR3 protein and lists the most common genes and DNA from its rows. The sample table contains approximately 350,000 distinct CDR3 sequences; only one count was recorded for about an eighth of them. 4% to 5.5% of the sample is held by the ten biggest clonotypes. The specimen was PBMCs, collected from the stem cell graft. These receptor sequences come from a human donor who donated a stem cell graft to a child with Fanconi anemia.

This clonotype was recorded many times. CDR3 sequence (DNA): TGTGCCAGCAGCTTTTTCGGGGGGGCCGAAGATGAGCAGTTCTTC. Amino acids: CASSFFGGAEDEQFF. The chain has TRBV5-8 and TRBJ2-1, with 8 positions matching TRBD2. Unmatched junction bases numbered 9, after V lost 2 bases and J lost 8 bases. Germline CDR1 is SGHTS and CDR2 is YDEGEE. The CDR3 extends over 15 amino acids. The full variable domain, in which reference TRBV5-8 and TRBJ2-1 provide the parts outside the CDR3, is EAGVTQSPTHLIKTRGQQATLRCSPISGHTSVYWYQQALGLGLQFLLWYDEGEERNRGNFPPRFSGRQFPNYSSELNVNALELEDSALYLCASSFFGGAEDEQFFGPGTRLTVL.

This clonotype was seen many times. The rearrangement joins TRBV25-1 to TRBJ2-1, with D possibly called TRBD1 or TRBD2 (7 bases each). The CDR3 is made up of 15 amino acids. The germline V and J ends were trimmed by 7 bases and 7 bases, with 20 bases remaining between them. The V gene's germline CDR1 is MGHDK and CDR2 SYGVNS. CDR3 in amino acids: CASTPSGGARNEQFF. CDR3 nucleotide sequence: TGTGCCAGCACTCCCTCAGGGGGGGCGAGGAATGAGCAGTTCTTC.

This clonotype was observed at least ten times. The CDR3 nucleotides are TGCAGTGCTATTGGACAGGGGTTTGAAGCTTTCTTT. The encoded protein is CSAIGQGFEAFF. The rearrangement links TRBV20-1 to TRBJ1-1; 9 bases are a match to TRBD1. Germline CDR1 and CDR2: DFQATT and SNEGSKA (reference sequence). The J segment lost 7 bases and the V segment lost 4 bases, leaving 4 bases of the junction unmatched. The CDR3 has 12 amino acids.

V is TRBV7-8 and J is TRBJ2-7; D might be TRBD1 (6 bases). The germline V gene has CDR1 SGHVS and CDR2 FQNEAQ. Trimming left V 5 bases short and J 3 bases short, with 11 bases between. The CDR3 sequence is 13 residues long. DNA of the CDR3: TGTGCCAGCAGCCCCACCAGGGGCTACGAGCAGTACGTC. Translating gives CASSPTRGYEQYV.

This chain uses TRBV20-1 with TRBJ2-1; TRBD1 aligns across 9 bases. V lost 4 bases and J lost 4; bases outside the gene matches: 11. CDR1 and CDR2 from the germline V gene are DFQATT and SNEGSKA (reference sequence). The CDR3 spans 16 residues. The CDR3 DNA reads as TGCAGTGCTATACTCCCCGAGGGACAGGGTTACAATGAGCAGTTCTTC. Protein sequence: CSAILPEGQGYNEQFF.

In this sample, this clonotype turned up a few times. The chain is built from TRBV5-1 and TRBJ1-4; tentative D call: TRBD1 (5 bases). V was trimmed by 4 bases and J by 7 bases, leaving 20 bases between them. The CDR3 covers 16 residues. Germline values: CDR1 SGHRS, CDR2 YFSETQ. The CDR3 region has the DNA TGCGCCAGCAGCACGGAGGGGCCCGGAGGGAGTGAAAAACTGTTTTTT. It specifies CASSTEGPGGSEKLFF.

This clonotype was observed many times. V and J are TRBV5-1 and TRBJ2-3, with D unclear. Between the trimmed V and J ends, which lost 0 bases and 3 bases, there was a span of 5 bases. Per germline, CDR1 SGHRS and CDR2 YFSETQ. The CDR3 covers 13 residues. This CDR3 reads CASSLGRTDTQYF. CDR3 sequence (DNA): TGCGCCAGCAGCTTGGGTAGAACAGATACGCAGTATTTT.

This clonotype was seen many times. V usage is TRBV20-1 and J usage is TRBJ2-1; the match to TRBD2 covers 9 bases. There are 15 residues in the CDR3. V trimming: 4 bases; J trimming: 4 bases; junction bases outside the gene matches: 8. CDR1 DFQATT and CDR2 SNEGSKA come from the germline V gene (reference sequence). In nucleotides, the CDR3 is TGCAGTGCTATTGAGCGGGGGGCTTCTTACAATGAGCAGTTCTTC. It is translated as CSAIERGASYNEQFF.

This clonotype was detected once. The chain has TRBV4-1 and TRBJ1-1; 7 nucleotides match TRBD1. Per the germline V gene, CDR1 is MGHRA and CDR2 is YSYEKL. V shed 1 base and J 11 bases; nucleotides not matched to a gene: 7. The CDR3 runs to 13 residues. The CDR3 reads CASSQARQGQAFF. CDR3 nucleotides: TGCGCCAGCAGCCAAGCCCGACAGGGACAGGCTTTCTTT.

V usage is TRBV5-1 and J usage is TRBJ2-7; a weak D match, TRBD2 (5 bases). This CDR3 has 17 residues. Germline V gene lookup returns CDR1 SGHRS and CDR2 YFSETQ. Between the trimmed V and J ends, which lost 1 base and 0 bases, there was a span of 17 bases. CDR3: CASSLSSSPIHSYEQYF. The CDR3 DNA reads TGCGCCAGCAGCTTGAGTTCTAGCCCCATACACTCCTACGAGCAGTACTTC. Drawing the rest from reference TRBV5-1 and TRBJ2-7, the complete variable domain is KAGVTQTPRYLIKTRGQQVTLSCSPISGHRSVSWYQQTPGQGLQFLFEYFSETQRNKGNFPGRFSGRQFSNSRSEMNVSTLELGDSALYLCASSLSSSPIHSYEQYFGPGTRLTVT.

V gene TRBV30 combines with J gene TRBJ2-5, with 7 bases fitting TRBD1. V trimming: 8 bases; J trimming: 2 bases; junction bases outside the gene matches: 2. This CDR3 region has 11 residues. Germline V CDR1 and CDR2: GTSNPN, SVGIG (reference sequence). The CDR3 region has the DNA TGTGCCGGGACAGATCAAGAGACCCAGTACTTC. Translation gives CAGTDQETQYF. The full variable domain, in which reference TRBV30 and TRBJ2-5 provide the parts outside the CDR3, is SQTIHQWPATLVQPVGSPLSLECTVEGTSNPNLYWYRQAAGRGLQLLFYSVGIGQISSEVPQNLSASRPQDRQFILSSKKLLLSDSGFYLCAGTDQETQYFGPGTRLLVL.

The sample holds a few counts of this clonotype. The chain has TRBV2 and TRBJ2-3, with D possibly matching TRBD2 (6 bases). The CDR3 is 12 residues long. The V and J ends lost 8 bases and 2 bases respectively, with 8 bases between them. Germline loops: CDR1 SNHLY, CDR2 FYNNEI. CDR3 loop: CASGDSTDTQYF. The CDR3 DNA follows: TGTGCCAGCGGGGACTCCACAGATACGCAGTATTTT.

This clonotype occurred many times. This CDR3 reads CASSLSWEKQYF. The CDR3 bases are TGTGCCAGCAGCTTAAGTTGGGAAAAGCAGTATTTT. V and J are TRBV7-9 and TRBJ2-3, with unresolved D. The V end was cut by 2 bases, the J end by 11 bases, with 11 bases between. This CDR3 contains 12 residues. Germline loops: CDR1 SEHNR, CDR2 FQNEAQ (reference sequence).

This clonotype occurred a few times. V is TRBV5-6 and J is TRBJ2-1, with TRBD2 identical over 10 bases. Trimming at V came to 4 bases and at J to 3 bases, leaving 16 bases not matched to a gene. The CDR3 extends over 19 amino acids. The germline CDR1 and CDR2 sequences are SGHDT and YYEEEE. The CDR3: CASSRLAGGLRIGYNEQFF. CDR3 nucleotides: TGTGCCAGCAGCCGGTTAGCGGGGGGCCTCCGGATTGGCTACAATGAGCAGTTCTTC.

The chain joins TRBV6-2 or TRBV6-3 to TRBJ2-1; D may match TRBD1 or TRBD2 (7 bases each). The CDR3 spans 15 residues. Germline CDR1 MNHEY, CDR2 SVGEGT. The ends were cut back, 6 bases at V and 9 bases at J, with 21 bases in the middle. Here the CDR3 DNA reads TGTGCCAGCAGGCCTGCATTAGGGGGCGGGAGTGAGCAGTTCTTC. The encoded protein is CASRPALGGGSEQFF.

This clonotype was found many times. The CDR3 sequence is CASSSTGTGNEKLFF. As DNA, the CDR3 is TGTGCCAGCAGCTCAACCGGGACAGGGAATGAAAAACTGTTTTTT. The chain couples TRBV6-5 to TRBJ1-4; 9 nucleotides align to TRBD1. This CDR3 is 15 amino acids long. Trimming took 6 bases from V and 5 from J; bases not matched to a gene: 7. The germline gives CDR1 MNHEY, CDR2 SVGAGI.

This clonotype was observed many times. The chain couples TRBV5-6 to TRBJ2-1, with 7 bases aligning to TRBD2. Germline V lookup: CDR1 SGHDT, CDR2 YYEEEE. The V and J ends lost 0 bases and 6 bases, in that order; junction bases with no gene match: 9. This CDR3 spans 16 amino acids. CDR3 coding DNA: TGTGCCAGCAGCTTGGGGGTGTCTAGCGGTTTCAATGAGCAGTTCTTC. It specifies CASSLGVSSGFNEQFF.